Here is one T cell receptor (beta chain) with its context. The antigen remains unidentified. The data originate from a study of beta chain features in type 1 diabetes. Overall study results and limits: Naive, central memory and Treg TCRB repertoires appeared more alike in patients than in healthy donors. Equally in patients and controls, PCR might preferentially amplify shorter templates. A moderate, significant TCRB CDR3 shortening appeared in type 1 diabetes across four CD4+ subsets.

Expressed TCRB transcripts were sequenced because the isolated RNA had all been reverse transcribed beforehand. Sequencing was performed with immunoSEQ multiplex PCR; in TCRdb, only in-frame clones are kept and a portion is missing. Here the sample spans hundreds of thousands of clones, 14% being singletons. Germline CDR1 SGHDT, CDR2 YYEEEE. The CDR3 sequence is 12 residues long. V lost 2 bases and J lost 5, with 7 bases in between. Sequencing used central memory CD4+ T cells from blood. The chain is built from TRBV5-6 and TRBJ1-1; D gene uncertain. The receptor comes from a man aged 30 to 45 in good health. The CDR3 sequence is CASSFLGTEAFF. The CDR3 bases are TGTGCCAGCAGCTTTTTAGGGACTGAAGCTTTCTTT.